These 9 T cell receptor beta chains were sequenced from one sample in a study of shared clonotypes between healthy human individuals. Some clones are missing from TCRdb's copy, which holds only in-frame ones; the method was immunoSEQ multiplex PCR. The sample has roughly 760,000 clones, under 80% seen once. The material sequenced was memory CD4+ T cells sorted from blood. Subset reported: CD45RA-negative fraction. The origin of the receptors is a woman aged 25-40 years in good health.

The chain couples TRBV5-1 to TRBJ2-1; 8 positions match TRBD2. The CDR3 is made up of 17 amino acids. Germline V CDR1 and CDR2: SGHRS, YFSETQ. Unmatched junction bases numbered 12, after V lost 2 bases and J lost 5 bases. Here the CDR3 DNA reads TGCGCCAGCAGCTTTTCCAGCAGCGGGAGCGTCAACAATGAGCAGTTCTTC. Translating it yields CASSFSSSGSVNNEQFF.

The genes are TRBV28 and TRBJ1-1; no definite D call. There are 13 residues in the CDR3. Trimming removed 10 bases at V and 0 bases at J, with 12 bases between. Germline CDR1 reads MDHEN; CDR2 reads SYDVKM. The CDR3 DNA sequence: TGTGCCACTACACGGGTTTTGAACACTGAAGCTTTCTTT. It encodes CATTRVLNTEAFF.

The rearrangement links TRBV28 to TRBJ1-5; TRBD1 is a possible D gene (6 bases). Germline CDR1 reads MDHEN; CDR2 reads SYDVKM. Trimming shortened V by 2 bases and J by 1 base, and 15 bases separated the two germline ends. CDR3 length equals 17 residues. CDR3 protein: CASSLKPGHASNQPQHF. The CDR3 region has the DNA TGTGCCAGCAGTTTAAAACCGGGACACGCAAGCAATCAGCCCCAGCATTTT. Full variable domain (rest looked up from reference TRBV28 and TRBJ1-5): DVKVTQSSRYLVKRTGEKVFLECVQDMDHENMFWYRQDPGLGLRLIYFSYDVKMKEKGDIPEGYSVSREKKERFSLILESASTNQTSMYLCASSLKPGHASNQPQHFGDGTRLSIL.

The chain uses TRBV5-6 and TRBJ2-1, with 11 nucleotides matching TRBD2. With V trimmed by 4 bases and J by 3 bases, 3 bases remained unmatched. Germline-derived CDR1 and CDR2 are SGHDT and YYEEEE. The CDR3 contains 15 residues. CDR3 loop: CASSAGLADYNEQFF. The CDR3 DNA sequence: TGTGCCAGCAGCGCGGGACTAGCGGACTACAATGAGCAGTTCTTC. Supplemented by reference TRBV5-6 and TRBJ2-1, the full variable domain reads DAGVTQSPTHLIKTRGQQVTLRCSPKSGHDTVSWYQQALGQGPQFIFQYYEEEERQRGNFPDRFSGHQFPNYSSELNVNALLLGDSALYLCASSAGLADYNEQFFGPGTRLTVL.

The chain links TRBV5-1 to TRBJ2-1; the D is unclear. The V gene lost 4 bases and the J gene lost 0 bases, with 11 bases spanning the gap. From germline, CDR1 is SGHRS and CDR2 YFSETQ. This CDR3 contains 15 residues. The CDR3 region has the DNA TGCGCCAGCAGCCTACCAAAGAGCTCCTACAATGAGCAGTTCTTC. Amino acids: CASSLPKSSYNEQFF.

The chain recombines TRBV14 with TRBJ2-7, with D maybe TRBD2 (6 bases). CDR1 and CDR2 (germline): SGHDN, FVKESK. V was cut by 2 bases and J by 4 bases, with 15 bases left in between. The CDR3 covers 15 residues. Here the CDR3 DNA reads TGTGCCAGCAGCCAACTTGAGGTTGGGGGGTACGAGCAGTACTTC. Translated, it gives CASSQLEVGGYEQYF.

This clone occurred a few times. The rearrangement joins TRBV6-6 to TRBJ2-1; D remains ambiguous. Germline V gene data show CDR1 as MNHNY and CDR2 as SVGAGI (reference sequence). Trimming took off 0 bases at V and 1 base at J, with 7 bases between the two ends. The CDR3 runs to 15 residues. The CDR3 region is CASSYSLGSYNEQFF. In nucleotides, the CDR3 is TGTGCCAGCAGTTACTCTTTGGGATCCTACAATGAGCAGTTCTTC.

This clone was detected many times. The chain couples TRBV5-1 to TRBJ1-1; a weak D match, TRBD1 (5 bases). The germline gives CDR1 SGHRS, CDR2 YFSETQ. The CDR3 has 15 residues. The V gene lost 2 bases and the J gene lost 2 bases, with 13 bases spanning the gap. The CDR3 DNA follows: TGCGCCAGCAGCTTTGGGGGGATGGTCAACACTGAAGCTTTCTTT. Its protein is CASSFGGMVNTEAFF.

V gene TRBV5-8 combines with J gene TRBJ1-2; 7 bases are shared with TRBD1. Germline assignment: CDR1 SGHTS and CDR2 YDEGEE. V dropped 2 bases and J dropped 2; count of bases not matched to a gene: 3. The CDR3 is 14 residues long. The CDR3 is CASSLEQGNYGYTF. CDR3 sequence (DNA): TGTGCCAGCAGCTTAGAACAGGGGAACTATGGCTACACCTTC.